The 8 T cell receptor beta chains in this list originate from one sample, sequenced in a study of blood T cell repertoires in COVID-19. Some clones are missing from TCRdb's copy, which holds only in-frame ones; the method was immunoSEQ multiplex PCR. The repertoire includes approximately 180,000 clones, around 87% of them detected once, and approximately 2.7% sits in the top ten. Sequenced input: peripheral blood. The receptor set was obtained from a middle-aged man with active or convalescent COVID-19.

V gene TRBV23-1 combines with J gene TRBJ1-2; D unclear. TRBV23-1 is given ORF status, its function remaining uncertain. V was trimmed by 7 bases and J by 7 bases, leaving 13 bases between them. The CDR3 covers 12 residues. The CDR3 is CASIPRGAGYTF. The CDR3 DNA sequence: TGCGCCAGCATACCACGTGGAGCTGGCTACACCTTC.

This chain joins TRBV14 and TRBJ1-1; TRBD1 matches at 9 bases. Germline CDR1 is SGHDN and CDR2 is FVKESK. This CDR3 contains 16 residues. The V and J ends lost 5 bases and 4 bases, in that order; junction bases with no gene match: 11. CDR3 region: CASSTRYRGRGTEAFF. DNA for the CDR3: TGTGCCAGCAGCACCCGATACAGGGGGCGCGGCACTGAAGCTTTCTTT. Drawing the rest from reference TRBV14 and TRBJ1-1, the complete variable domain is EAGVTQFPSHSVIEKGQTVTLRCDPISGHDNLYWYRRVMGKEIKFLLHFVKESKQDESGMPNNRFLAERTGGTYSTLKVQPAELEDSGVYFCASSTRYRGRGTEAFFGQGTRLTVV.

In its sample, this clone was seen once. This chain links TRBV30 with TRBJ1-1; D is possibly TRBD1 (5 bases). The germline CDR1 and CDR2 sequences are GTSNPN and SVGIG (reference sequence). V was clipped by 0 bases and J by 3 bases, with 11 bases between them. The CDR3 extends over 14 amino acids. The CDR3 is CAWSVLRDDTEAFF. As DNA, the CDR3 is TGTGCCTGGAGTGTACTCAGGGATGACACTGAAGCTTTCTTT.

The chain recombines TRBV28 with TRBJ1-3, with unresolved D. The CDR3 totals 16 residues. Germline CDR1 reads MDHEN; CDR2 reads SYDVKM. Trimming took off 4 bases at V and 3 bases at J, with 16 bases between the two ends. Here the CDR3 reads CASSSPGVGSGNTIYF. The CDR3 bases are TGTGCCAGCAGTTCCCCTGGAGTAGGGAGTGGAAACACCATATATTTT. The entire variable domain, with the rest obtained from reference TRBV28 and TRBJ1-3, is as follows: DVKVTQSSRYLVKRTGEKVFLECVQDMDHENMFWYRQDPGLGLRLIYFSYDVKMKEKGDIPEGYSVSREKKERFSLILESASTNQTSMYLCASSSPGVGSGNTIYFGEGSWLTVV.

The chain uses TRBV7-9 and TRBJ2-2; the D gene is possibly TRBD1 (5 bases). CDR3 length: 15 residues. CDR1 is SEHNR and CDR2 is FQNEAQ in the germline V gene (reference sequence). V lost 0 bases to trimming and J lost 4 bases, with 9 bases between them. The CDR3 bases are TGTGCCAGCAGCTTAGCGCGACAGCCCACCGGGGAGCTGTTTTTT. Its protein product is CASSLARQPTGELFF.

CDR3 DNA sequence: TGTGCCAGCAGCTTAAGCGGGAGCGCGGGAGAGACCCAGTACTTC. Translation gives CASSLSGSAGETQYF. The gene calls are TRBV7-3 and TRBJ2-5; 7 nucleotides match TRBD2. V dropped 1 base and J dropped 4; count of bases not matched to a gene: 6. The length of the CDR3 is 15 residues. The germline V gene encodes CDR1 SGHTA and CDR2 FQGTGA.

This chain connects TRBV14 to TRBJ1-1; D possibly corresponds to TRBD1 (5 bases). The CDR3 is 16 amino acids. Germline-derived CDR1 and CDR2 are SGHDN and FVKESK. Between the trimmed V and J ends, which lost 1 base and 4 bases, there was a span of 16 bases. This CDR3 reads CASSQGQGYGGTEAFF. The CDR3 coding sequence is TGTGCCAGCAGCCAAGGTCAAGGGTACGGGGGCACTGAAGCTTTCTTT.

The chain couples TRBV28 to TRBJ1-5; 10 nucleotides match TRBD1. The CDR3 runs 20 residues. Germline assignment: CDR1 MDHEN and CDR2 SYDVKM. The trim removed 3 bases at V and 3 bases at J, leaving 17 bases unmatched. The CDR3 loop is CASSLPEETGGSGNNQPQHF. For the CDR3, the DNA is TGTGCCAGCAGTTTGCCAGAGGAGACAGGGGGCAGCGGAAACAATCAGCCCCAGCATTTT.